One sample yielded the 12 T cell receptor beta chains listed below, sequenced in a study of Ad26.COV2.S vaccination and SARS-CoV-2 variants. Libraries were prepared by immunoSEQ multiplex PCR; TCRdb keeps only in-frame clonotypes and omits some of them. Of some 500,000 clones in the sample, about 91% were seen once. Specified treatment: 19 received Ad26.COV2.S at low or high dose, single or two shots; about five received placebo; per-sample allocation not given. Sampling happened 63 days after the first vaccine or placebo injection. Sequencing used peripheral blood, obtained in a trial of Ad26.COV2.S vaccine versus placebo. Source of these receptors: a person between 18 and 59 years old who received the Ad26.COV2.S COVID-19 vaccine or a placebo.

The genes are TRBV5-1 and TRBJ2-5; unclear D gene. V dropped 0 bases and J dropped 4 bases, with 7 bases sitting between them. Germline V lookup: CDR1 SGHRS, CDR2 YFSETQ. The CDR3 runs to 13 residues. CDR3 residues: CASSLGSGETQYF. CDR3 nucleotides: TGCGCCAGCAGCTTGGGGTCGGGAGAGACCCAGTACTTC.

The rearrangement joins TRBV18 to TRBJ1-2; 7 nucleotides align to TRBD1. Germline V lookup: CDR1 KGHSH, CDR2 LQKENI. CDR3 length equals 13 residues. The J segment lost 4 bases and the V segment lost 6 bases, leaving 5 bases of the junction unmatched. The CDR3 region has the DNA TGTGCCAGCTCTCCGGGACAGCGCTATGGCTACACCTTC. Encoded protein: CASSPGQRYGYTF.

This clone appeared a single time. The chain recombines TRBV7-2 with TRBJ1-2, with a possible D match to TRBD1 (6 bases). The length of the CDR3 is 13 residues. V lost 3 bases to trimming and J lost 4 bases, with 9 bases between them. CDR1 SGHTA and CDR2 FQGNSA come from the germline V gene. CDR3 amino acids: CASSFSRGYGYTF. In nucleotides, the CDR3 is TGTGCCAGCAGCTTCTCCAGGGGCTATGGCTACACCTTC.

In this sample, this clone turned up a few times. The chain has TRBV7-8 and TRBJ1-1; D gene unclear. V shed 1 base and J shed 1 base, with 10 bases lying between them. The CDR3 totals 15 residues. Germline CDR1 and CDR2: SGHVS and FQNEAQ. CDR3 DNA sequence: TGTGCCAGCAGCTTAGTCTGGCAGTCGAACACTGAAGCTTTCTTT. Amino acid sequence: CASSLVWQSNTEAFF.

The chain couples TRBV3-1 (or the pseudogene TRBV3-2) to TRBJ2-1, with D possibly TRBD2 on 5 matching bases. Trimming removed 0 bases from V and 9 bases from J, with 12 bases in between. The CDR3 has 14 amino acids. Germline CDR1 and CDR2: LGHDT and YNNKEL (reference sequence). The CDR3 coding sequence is TGTGCCAGCAGCCAAGATTTAAGCGGCCGTGAGCAGTTCTTC. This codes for CASSQDLSGREQFF.

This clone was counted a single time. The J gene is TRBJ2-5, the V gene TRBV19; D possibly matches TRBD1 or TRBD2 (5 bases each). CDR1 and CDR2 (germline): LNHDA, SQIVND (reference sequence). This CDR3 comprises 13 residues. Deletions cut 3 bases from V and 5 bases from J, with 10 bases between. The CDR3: CASSIPGQETQYF. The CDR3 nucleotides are TGTGCCAGTAGTATCCCGGGGCAGGAGACCCAGTACTTC. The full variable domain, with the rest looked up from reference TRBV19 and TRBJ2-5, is DGGITQSPKYLFRKEGQNVTLSCEQNLNHDAMYWYRQDPGQGLRLIYYSQIVNDFQKGDIAEGYSVSREKKESFPLTVTSAQKNPTAFYLCASSIPGQETQYFGPGTRLLVL.

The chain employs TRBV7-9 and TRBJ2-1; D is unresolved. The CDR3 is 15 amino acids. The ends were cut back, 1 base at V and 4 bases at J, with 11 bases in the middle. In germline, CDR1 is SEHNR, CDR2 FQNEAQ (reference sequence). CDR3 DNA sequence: TGTGCCAGCAGCTTAGAGGGCCCCCTGTACAATGAGCAGTTCTTC. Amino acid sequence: CASSLEGPLYNEQFF.

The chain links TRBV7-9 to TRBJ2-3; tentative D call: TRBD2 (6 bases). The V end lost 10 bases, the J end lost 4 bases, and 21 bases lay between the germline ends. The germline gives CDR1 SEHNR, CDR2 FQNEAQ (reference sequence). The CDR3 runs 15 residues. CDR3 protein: CAINGVAGIPDTQYF. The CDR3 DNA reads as TGTGCCATTAATGGGGTGGCGGGGATCCCAGATACGCAGTATTTT.

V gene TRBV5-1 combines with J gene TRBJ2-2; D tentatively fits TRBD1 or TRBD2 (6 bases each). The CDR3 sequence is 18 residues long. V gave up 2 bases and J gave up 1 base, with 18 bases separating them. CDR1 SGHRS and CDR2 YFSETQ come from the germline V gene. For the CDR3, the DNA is TGCGCCAGCAGCTTATTTTTATGGGGGGCACAGAACACCGGGGAGCTGTTTTTT. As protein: CASSLFLWGAQNTGELFF.

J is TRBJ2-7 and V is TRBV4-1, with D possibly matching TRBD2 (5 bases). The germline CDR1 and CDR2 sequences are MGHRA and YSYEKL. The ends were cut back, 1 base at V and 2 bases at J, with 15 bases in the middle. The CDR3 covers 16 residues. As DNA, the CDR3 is TGCGCCAGCAGCCAAGGGAAGGCGGGTCCTACCTACGAGCAGTACTTC. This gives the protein CASSQGKAGPTYEQYF.

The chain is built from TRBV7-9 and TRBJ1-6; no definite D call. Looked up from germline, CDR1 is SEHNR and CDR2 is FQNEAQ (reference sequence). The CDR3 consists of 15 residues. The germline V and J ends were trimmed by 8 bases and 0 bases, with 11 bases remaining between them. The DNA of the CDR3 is TGTGCCAGCGGCCGAGAAAGCTCCTATAATTCACCCCTCCACTTT. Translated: CASGRESSYNSPLHF.

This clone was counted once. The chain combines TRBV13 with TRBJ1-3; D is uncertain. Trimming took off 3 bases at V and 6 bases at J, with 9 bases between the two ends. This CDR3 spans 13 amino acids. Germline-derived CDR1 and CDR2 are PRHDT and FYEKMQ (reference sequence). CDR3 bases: TGTGCCAGCAGCTTTTGGGTCGAAAACACCATATATTTT. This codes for CASSFWVENTIYF. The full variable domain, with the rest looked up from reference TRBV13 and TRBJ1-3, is AAGVIQSPRHLIKEKRETATLKCYPIPRHDTVYWYQQGPGQDPQFLISFYEKMQSDKGSIPDRFSAQQFSDYHSELNMSSLELGDSALYFCASSFWVENTIYFGEGSWLTVV.